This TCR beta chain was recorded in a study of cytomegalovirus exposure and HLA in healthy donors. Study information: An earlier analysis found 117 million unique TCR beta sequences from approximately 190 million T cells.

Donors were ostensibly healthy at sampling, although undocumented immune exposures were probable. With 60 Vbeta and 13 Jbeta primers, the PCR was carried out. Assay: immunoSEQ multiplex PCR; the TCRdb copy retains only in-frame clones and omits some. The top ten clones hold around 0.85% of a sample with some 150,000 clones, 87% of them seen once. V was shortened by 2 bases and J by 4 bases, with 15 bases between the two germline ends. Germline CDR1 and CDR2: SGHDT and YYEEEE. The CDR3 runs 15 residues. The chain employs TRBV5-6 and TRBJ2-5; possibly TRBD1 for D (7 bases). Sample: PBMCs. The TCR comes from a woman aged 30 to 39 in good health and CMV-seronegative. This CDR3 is CASSLKRQGGETQYF. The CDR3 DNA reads TGTGCCAGCAGCTTAAAACGTCAGGGGGGAGAGACCCAGTACTTC.